This T cell receptor beta chain was recorded in a study of OX40 agonist ivuxolimab in advanced cancers. The wider study: Ivuxolimab, an agonistic anti-OX40 (CD134) antibody, was given to patients.

This table comes from immunoSEQ multiplex PCR, and its TCRdb copy is limited to in-frame clones, with some not included. The sample lists roughly 48,000 clones, about 90% occurring once. Study-level points and caveats: Low levels of normalized T-cell clonal expansion also appeared in some nonresponders. Some of the lowest clonal expansion was seen in partial responders at 0.1-3.0 mg/kg.

With regard to this clone: What it binds is not known.

Sampling of blood occurred at baseline, cycle 4 day 1, and cycle 7 day 1. V lost 5 bases and J 6 bases, leaving 17 bases between the germline ends. The CDR3 length is 15 residues. The germline CDR1 and CDR2 sequences are LNHNV and YYDKDF (reference sequence). The sample consisted of CD4+ or CD8+ T cells sorted from blood, taken in a trial of the OX40 agonist ivuxolimab. The chain combines TRBV15 with TRBJ2-1; possibly TRBD2 for D (7 bases). This clonotype originated in an adult with an advanced solid tumor such as melanoma, head and neck, liver or kidney cancer. For the CDR3, the DNA is TGTGCCACCAGCCCTAGGGGGGGCGCTTCCAATGAGCAGTTCTTC. Translated: CATSPRGGASNEQFF.